This T cell receptor beta chain came from a study of T cells in women clearing cervical HPV infection. The junction had 8 bases not matched to a gene; V was cut back by 4 bases and J by 1 base. The CDR3 consists of 16 residues. The V gene's germline CDR1 is SNHLY and CDR2 FYNNEI. To note about this clone: The read finishes 3 residues shy of the CDR3 end, and the germline J gene is used to complete it.

Clones were read by immunoSEQ multiplex PCR, and TCRdb kept only the in-frame ones, dropping some. This repertoire includes about 31,000 clones. The specimen was blood buffy coat. The chain recombines TRBV2 with TRBJ2-3, with TRBD2 matching over 7 bases. This sequence was found in a woman between 18 and 70 years old with a cervical HPV16 infection that either progressed to CIN3+ or cleared (not recorded which). The DNA read from the CDR3 is TGTGCCAGCAGTGGGGACTACCCGGTTGGCACAGATACG. It encodes CASSGDYPVGTDT. The full CDR3 reads CASSGDYPVGTDTQYF.